Below, 3 T cell receptor beta chains from the same sample are listed, as sequenced in a study of blood T cell repertoires in COVID-19. TCRdb keeps only in-frame clones here, not all; method: immunoSEQ multiplex PCR. The sample includes fewer than 500,000 clones, around nine tenths of them seen just once. Input material: peripheral blood. These receptors originate from a young man with COVID-19, enrolled during active disease.

This clone has a single count. The chain has TRBV20-1 and TRBJ1-2; no clear D. Trimming stripped 6 bases from V and 10 bases from J, with 6 bases between. Germline CDR1 and CDR2: DFQATT and SNEGSKA (reference sequence). There are 8 residues in the CDR3. The CDR3 loop is CSATPYTF. CDR3 DNA sequence: TGCAGTGCCACACCCTACACCTTC.

The chain links TRBV3-1 (or the pseudogene TRBV3-2) to TRBJ1-6; D perhaps matches TRBD1 (6 bases). Germline V gene lookup returns CDR1 LGHDT and CDR2 YNNKEL (reference sequence). V shed 1 base and J shed 6 bases, with 16 bases lying between them. The CDR3 runs to 17 residues. The CDR3 DNA reads TGTGCCAGCAGCCAAGCTGGCCAGGGGTTGTCTAATTCACCCCTCCACTTT. This encodes CASSQAGQGLSNSPLHF.

The sample holds one count of this clone. V is TRBV28 and J is TRBJ2-5, with 11 positions matching TRBD2. Trimming removed 6 bases from V and 2 bases from J; junction bases left unmatched: 11. The CDR3 extends over 17 amino acids. Per the germline V gene, CDR1 is MDHEN and CDR2 is SYDVKM. In DNA, the CDR3 is TGTGCCAGCAGCCTCTCGGCTAGCGGGAGGACTCAAGAGACCCAGTACTTC. Translation: CASSLSASGRTQETQYF.